This passage covers 20 T cell receptor beta chains from one sample sequenced in a study of regulatory T cells in long-lasting Graves disease. Regarding time point: persistent/refractory GD, antithyroid drugs over 5 years with positive TRAb. Following extraction of RNA from PBMCs, that RNA was used to make the TCR library. Building of the TCR beta libraries involved iRepertoire HTBI primers and Arm-PCR of CDR3 regions. TCRdb passed the multiplex PCR reads through MiXCR, listing each CDR3 protein once. Of 300,000 to 350,000 distinct CDR3 sequences listed, about 20% are singletons. The sequencing here drew on peripheral blood mononuclear cells (PBMCs), taken when the disease was refractory, from a patient treated with antithyroid drugs. These TCRs come from a female donor with Graves disease.

As regards this clonotype: Given a much more abundant clone one base away, this may be a read error. The chain uses TRBV6-2 or TRBV6-3 and TRBJ1-2; D ambiguous. The CDR3 has 15 amino acids. Germline V gives CDR1 MNHEY, CDR2 SVGEGT. This CDR3 reads CASSHWARNYYGDTF. As DNA, the CDR3 is TGTGCCAGCAGTCATTGGGCCCGCAATTACTATGGCGACACCTTC.

This clonotype was seen a few times. The chain joins TRBV6-1 to TRBJ2-4; 8 bases match TRBD2. Trimming at V came to 7 bases and at J to 0 bases, leaving 5 bases not matched to a gene. Germline V gene lookup returns CDR1 MNHNS and CDR2 SASEGT. The CDR3 is 15 amino acids. CDR3 in amino acids: CASTGGGEAKNIQYF. CDR3 nucleotides: TGTGCCAGCACCGGGGGGGGGGAAGCCAAAAACATTCAGTACTTC.

On this clonotype itself: The junction does not match germline at one end; this may be a read error. The chain couples TRBV11-2 to TRBJ2-4; tentative D call: TRBD2 (5 bases). CDR1 is SGHAT and CDR2 is FQNNGV in the germline V gene. This CDR3 comprises 17 residues. CDR3 DNA sequence: TGTGCCACCAGCGACCTAGCAAGCCCAATAGCCAAAAACATTCAGTACTTC. Protein: CATSDLASPIAKNIQYF. Variable domain in full (rest from reference TRBV11-2 and TRBJ2-4): EAGVAQSPRYKIIEKRQSVAFWCNPISGHATLYWYQQILGQGPKLLIQFQNNGVVDDSQLPKDRFSAERLKGVDSTLKIQPAKLEDSAVYLCATSDLASPIAKNIQYFGAGTRLSVL.

In its sample, this clonotype was seen a few times. The chain carries TRBV7-9 and TRBJ1-5, with TRBD1 as a possible D gene (5 bases). Germline V gives CDR1 SEHNR, CDR2 FQNEAQ (reference sequence). V shed 2 bases and J shed 2 bases, with 19 bases lying between them. This CDR3 comprises 18 residues. The CDR3 loop is CASSLRKDTLAGNQPQHF. The CDR3 DNA reads as TGTGCCAGCAGCTTAAGAAAGGACACCCTGGCTGGCAATCAGCCCCAGCATTTT. The full variable domain, in which reference TRBV7-9 and TRBJ1-5 provide the parts outside the CDR3, is DTGVSQNPRHKITKRGQNVTFRCDPISEHNRLYWYRQTLGQGPEFLTYFQNEAQLEKSRLLSDRFSAERPKGSFSTLEIQRTEQGDSAMYLCASSLRKDTLAGNQPQHFGDGTRLSIL.

This clonotype has at least ten counts. The chain employs TRBV7-2 and TRBJ2-5; unclear D gene. This CDR3 has 14 residues. Germline V gene data show CDR1 as SGHTA and CDR2 as FQGNSA. The V and J ends lost 0 bases and 6 bases respectively, with 11 bases between them. Here the CDR3 DNA reads TGTGCCAGCAGCTTAGCCGGGTTTACACAGACCCAGTACTTC. Translating it yields CASSLAGFTQTQYF.

This clonotype has ten or more counts. CDR3 sequence (DNA): TGTGCCAGCAGTTACATTAATCAGCCCCAGCATTTT. This gives the protein CASSYINQPQHF. J is TRBJ1-5 and V is TRBV6-2 or TRBV6-3; D remains ambiguous. The CDR3 loop spans 12 amino acids. Germline values: CDR1 MNHEY, CDR2 SVGEGT. Trimming removed 2 bases from V and 4 bases from J, with 3 bases in between.

This clonotype appeared many times. The V gene is TRBV5-1, the J gene TRBJ1-1, with TRBD1 identical over 8 bases. Germline V gives CDR1 SGHRS, CDR2 YFSETQ. V lost 3 bases and J lost 4; bases outside the gene matches: 8. The CDR3 totals 15 residues. The chain's CDR3 is CASSSDRGPSTEAFF. The CDR3 nucleotides read TGCGCCAGCAGCTCTGACAGGGGACCGAGCACTGAAGCTTTCTTT.

This clonotype has a handful of counts. The rearrangement links TRBV3-1 to TRBJ1-1, with 7 bases fitting TRBD1. CDR1 is LGHDT, CDR2 YNNKEL, per germline (reference sequence). CDR3 length: 13 amino acids. Trimming removed 5 bases from V and 6 bases from J; junction bases left unmatched: 6. The CDR3 DNA is TGTGCCAGCAGCGCCCGACAGGGCTCTGAAGCTTTCTTT. This codes for CASSARQGSEAFF.

A note on this clonotype: This may be a read error: a much more frequent sequence differs by one nucleotide. The rearrangement joins TRBV11-2 to TRBJ2-2, with 7 positions matching TRBD2. Germline lookup yields CDR1 SGHAT and CDR2 FQNNGV. This CDR3 spans 13 amino acids. In nucleotides, the CDR3 is TGTGCCAGCAGCTTGCTGGACCGGGGGGAGCTGCTTTTT. Residues: CASSLLDRGELLF.

J is TRBJ2-7 and V is TRBV20-1; 7 nucleotides match TRBD2. The CDR3 covers 14 residues. Germline V lookup: CDR1 DFQATT, CDR2 SNEGSKA (reference sequence). V dropped 7 bases and J dropped 3; count of bases not matched to a gene: 12. CDR3 nucleotides: TGCAGTGTGCACTCCCGGCGGGAGTTCTACGAGCAGTACTTC. This translates into CSVHSRREFYEQYF.

The chain links TRBV5-1 to TRBJ2-7; 12 bases match TRBD2. CDR3 size: 15 residues. Germline lookup yields CDR1 SGHRS and CDR2 YFSETQ. The trim removed 3 bases at V and 5 bases at J, leaving 6 bases unmatched. This chain's CDR3 is CASSSLAGGPNEQYF. For the CDR3, the DNA is TGCGCCAGCAGCTCCCTAGCGGGGGGGCCAAACGAGCAGTACTTC.

The V and J genes are TRBV19 and TRBJ1-4; 8 bases align to TRBD1. Germline CDR1 is LNHDA and CDR2 is SQIVND (reference sequence). The CDR3 has 16 amino acids. The ends lost 3 bases at V and 3 bases at J; junction bases unmatched: 6. The DNA of the CDR3 is TGTGCCAGTAGTATCCTCACAGGGGGACCTAATGAAAAACTGTTTTTT. This translates into CASSILTGGPNEKLFF.

This clonotype showed up just a few times. The V call is TRBV11-2, the J call TRBJ2-2; the match to TRBD1 covers 8 bases. The CDR3 is 21 amino acids. Per germline, CDR1 SGHAT and CDR2 FQNNGV. The ends lost 3 bases at V and 1 base at J; junction bases unmatched: 19. This CDR3 is CASSFPRTGHRGFMNTGELFF. In DNA, the CDR3 is TGTGCCAGCAGCTTCCCCCGGACAGGGCACCGGGGGTTCATGAACACCGGGGAGCTGTTTTTT.

This clonotype occurred many times. The gene calls are TRBV28 and TRBJ1-4, with a weak D call TRBD1 (5 bases). Germline CDR1 is MDHEN and CDR2 is SYDVKM. The CDR3 covers 13 residues. Trimming stripped 11 bases from V and 8 bases from J, with 18 bases between. CDR3: CALGRGTGEKLFF. The DNA of the CDR3 is TGTGCCCTGGGGCGGGGCACGGGGGAAAAACTGTTTTTT.

This chain uses TRBV7-9 with TRBJ1-2; 10 bases align to TRBD1. The length of the CDR3 is 15 residues. Looked up from germline, CDR1 is SEHNR and CDR2 is FQNEAQ (reference sequence). Trimming removed 5 bases from V and 5 bases from J; junction bases left unmatched: 8. For the CDR3, the DNA is TGTGCCAGCAGCGCCAACCGGGACAGGGGATATGGCTACACCTTC. It is translated as CASSANRDRGYGYTF. The full variable domain, rest sourced from reference TRBV7-9 and TRBJ1-2, is DTGVSQNPRHKITKRGQNVTFRCDPISEHNRLYWYRQTLGQGPEFLTYFQNEAQLEKSRLLSDRFSAERPKGSFSTLEIQRTEQGDSAMYLCASSANRDRGYGYTFGSGTRLTVV.

This clonotype was picked up a small number of times. The chain recombines TRBV10-3 with TRBJ2-7; TRBD1 matches 7 bases. This CDR3 region has 12 residues. From germline, CDR1 is ENHRY and CDR2 SYGVKD. V lost 6 bases and J lost 5; bases outside the gene matches: 4. The CDR3 nucleotides read TGTGCCATCAGGGGACAGTTAAACGAGCAGTACTTC. This encodes CAIRGQLNEQYF.

This clonotype has a handful of counts. V is TRBV19 and J is TRBJ2-4; a possible D gene is TRBD2 (5 bases). The CDR3 runs 16 residues. V gave up 3 bases and J gave up 0 bases, with 12 bases separating them. Germline V lookup: CDR1 LNHDA, CDR2 SQIVND (reference sequence). DNA of the CDR3: TGTGCCAGTAGTATTTGGGCGGGTCGAGCCAAAAACATTCAGTACTTC. Its translation is CASSIWAGRAKNIQYF. The variable domain in full, completed from reference TRBV19 and TRBJ2-4, reads DGGITQSPKYLFRKEGQNVTLSCEQNLNHDAMYWYRQDPGQGLRLIYYSQIVNDFQKGDIAEGYSVSREKKESFPLTVTSAQKNPTAFYLCASSIWAGRAKNIQYFGAGTRLSVL.

This clonotype occurred a few times. The chain links TRBV30 to TRBJ1-2; TRBD1 matches 8 bases. V shed 8 bases, J shed 8 bases, and the junction held 16 bases outside the gene matches. Germline CDR1 GTSNPN, CDR2 SVGIG (reference sequence). This CDR3 contains 14 residues. The CDR3 spells CARTPQTGEGGYTF. DNA for the CDR3: TGTGCCCGCACCCCCCAGACAGGGGAGGGCGGCTACACCTTC.

This clonotype was seen at least ten times. V and J are TRBV7-3 and TRBJ1-1, with 9 bases matching TRBD1. Trimming removed 5 bases from V and 4 bases from J; junction bases left unmatched: 5. Germline loops: CDR1 SGHTA, CDR2 FQGTGA. The CDR3 has 14 amino acids. CDR3 sequence reads: CASSLDRGGTEAFF. The DNA of the CDR3 is TGTGCCAGCAGCCTGGACAGGGGCGGCACTGAAGCTTTCTTT.

This clonotype was seen ten or more times. The V gene is TRBV28, the J gene TRBJ2-4, with a tentative D call TRBD1 (6 bases). V was cut by 2 bases and J by 9 bases, with 17 bases left in between. The CDR3 extends over 15 amino acids. In germline, CDR1 is MDHEN, CDR2 SYDVKM. DNA for the CDR3: TGTGCCAGCAGTTTAAGGGACATAGGGATAAGCATTCAGTACTTC. This encodes CASSLRDIGISIQYF.